The clone carrying this T cell receptor beta chain was counted a few times. Antigen: not known. TCRdb re-analysed the 5' RACE reads in MiXCR, keeping a single row per CDR3 protein. The sample has roughly 500,000 distinct CDR3 sequences, over 15% seen once; the top ten hold approximately 15%. This record belongs to a study of T cells after yellow fever vaccination. Study results and limitations: Abundant contaminating clonotypes from the bulk population could appear in FACS-sorted repertoires.

This TCR was recovered from a man between 25 and 39 years old who received the YFV17D yellow fever vaccine. Sample: PBMCs, taken 15 days after the yellow fever booster vaccination.

The CDR3 region is CAWSRGTGGGNEQFF. The CDR3 DNA sequence: TGTGCCTGGAGCCGCGGGACAGGGGGAGGCAATGAGCAGTTCTTC. The V call is TRBV30, the J call TRBJ2-1, with 11 bases lining up with TRBD1. Germline CDR1 GTSNPN, CDR2 SVGIG (reference sequence). The CDR3 runs 15 residues. Trimming removed 3 bases from V and 6 bases from J; junction bases left unmatched: 7.